The T cell receptor beta chain under discussion was sequenced for a study of OX40 agonist ivuxolimab in advanced cancers. About the research overall: Aged 23 to 79 with a mean of about 63 years, they were almost 85% male. General study results and limits: Among the lowest peripheral clonal expansion occurred in 0.1-3.0 mg/kg partial responders.

It was autoimmune disease history or systemic immunosuppression that excluded patients. Collection of blood occurred at baseline, at cycle 4 day 1, and at cycle 7 day 1. This CDR3 is 15 amino acids long. V gave up 2 bases and J gave up 2 bases; unmatched junction bases: 4. Per germline, CDR1 SGHRS and CDR2 YFSETQ. TCRdb's table, derived via immunoSEQ multiplex PCR, lists solely in-frame clones and lacks some. This repertoire shows roughly 86,000 clones, around 90% found once; its top ten account for around 0.39%. As regards this clone: Its matching antigen is unknown.

This chain links TRBV5-1 with TRBJ2-5; 9 nucleotides agree with TRBD2. The sample was CD4+ or CD8+ T cells sorted from blood, taken in a trial of the OX40 agonist ivuxolimab. This receptor was taken from an adult with an advanced solid tumor such as melanoma, head and neck, liver or kidney cancer. The DNA of the CDR3 is TGCGCCAGCAGCTTAGGGAGCGGGGGGCAAGAGACCCAGTACTTC. It encodes CASSLGSGGQETQYF.